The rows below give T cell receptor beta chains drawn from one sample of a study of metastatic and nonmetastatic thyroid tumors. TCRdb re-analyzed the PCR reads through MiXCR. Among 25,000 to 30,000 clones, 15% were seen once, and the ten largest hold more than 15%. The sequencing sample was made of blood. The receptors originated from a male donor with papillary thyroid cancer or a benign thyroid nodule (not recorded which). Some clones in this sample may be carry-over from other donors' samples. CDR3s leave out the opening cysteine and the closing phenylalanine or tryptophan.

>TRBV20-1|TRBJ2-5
SASPGGFREGWETQY
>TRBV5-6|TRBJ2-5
ASSFAETQY
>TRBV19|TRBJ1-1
ASSMQAVGDTEAF
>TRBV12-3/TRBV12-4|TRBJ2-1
ASSLRQPLNEQF
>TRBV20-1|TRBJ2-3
SARDTETDTQY
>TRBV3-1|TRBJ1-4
ASSQRTGDEKLF
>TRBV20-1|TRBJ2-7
SARDLAGHTYEAYEQY
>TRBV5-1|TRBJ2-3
AILAGGNTDTQY
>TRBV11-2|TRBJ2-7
ASSLDLAGGYEQY
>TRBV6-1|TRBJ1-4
ASSEVPTRSNPNEKLF
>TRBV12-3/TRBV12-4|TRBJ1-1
ASSSYQGTEAF
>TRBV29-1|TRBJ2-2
SVSKLAGRTGTGELF
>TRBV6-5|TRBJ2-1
ASSYSRIAGAEQF
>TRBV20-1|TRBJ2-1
SARQASSWNEQF